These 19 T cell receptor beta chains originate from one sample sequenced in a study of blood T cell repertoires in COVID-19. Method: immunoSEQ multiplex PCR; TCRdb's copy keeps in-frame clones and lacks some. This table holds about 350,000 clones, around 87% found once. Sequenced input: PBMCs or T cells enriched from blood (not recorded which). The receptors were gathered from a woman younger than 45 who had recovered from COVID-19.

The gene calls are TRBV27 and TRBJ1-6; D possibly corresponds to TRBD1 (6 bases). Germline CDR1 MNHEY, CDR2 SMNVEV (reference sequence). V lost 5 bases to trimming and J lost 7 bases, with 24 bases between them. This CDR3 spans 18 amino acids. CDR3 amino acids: CASSPLRGQGVVNSPLHF. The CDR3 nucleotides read TGTGCCAGCAGTCCCCTCAGGGGCCAAGGTGTAGTCAATTCACCCCTCCACTTT.

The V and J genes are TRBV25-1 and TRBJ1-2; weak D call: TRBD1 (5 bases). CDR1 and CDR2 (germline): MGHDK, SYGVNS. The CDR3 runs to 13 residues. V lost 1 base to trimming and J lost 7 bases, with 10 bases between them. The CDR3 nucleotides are TGTGCCAGCAGTGAATTGGGGGGGGTTGGCTACACCTTC. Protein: CASSELGGVGYTF.

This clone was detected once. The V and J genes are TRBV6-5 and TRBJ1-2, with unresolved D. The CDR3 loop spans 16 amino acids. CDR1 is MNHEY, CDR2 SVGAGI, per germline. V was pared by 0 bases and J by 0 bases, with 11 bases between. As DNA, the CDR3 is TGTGCCAGCAGTTACTCGATTCAGGTAGCTAACTATGGCTACACCTTC. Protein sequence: CASSYSIQVANYGYTF.

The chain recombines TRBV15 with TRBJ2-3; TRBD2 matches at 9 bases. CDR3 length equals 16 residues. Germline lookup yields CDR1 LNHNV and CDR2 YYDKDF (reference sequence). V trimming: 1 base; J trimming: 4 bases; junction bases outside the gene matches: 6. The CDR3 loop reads CATSRGGGGAADTQYF. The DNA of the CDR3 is TGTGCCACCAGCAGAGGGGGCGGGGGGGCAGCAGATACGCAGTATTTT.

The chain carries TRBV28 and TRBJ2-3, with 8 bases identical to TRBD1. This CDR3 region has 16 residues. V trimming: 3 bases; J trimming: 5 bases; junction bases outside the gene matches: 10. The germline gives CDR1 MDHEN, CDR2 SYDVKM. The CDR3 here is CASSFIRGRVKDTQYF. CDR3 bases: TGTGCCAGCAGTTTTATCAGGGGGCGCGTAAAAGATACGCAGTATTTT.

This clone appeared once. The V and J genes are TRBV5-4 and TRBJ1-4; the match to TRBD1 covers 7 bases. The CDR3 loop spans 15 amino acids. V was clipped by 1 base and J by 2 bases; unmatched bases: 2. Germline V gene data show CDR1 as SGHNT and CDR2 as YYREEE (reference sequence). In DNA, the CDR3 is TGTGCCAGCAGCTTGAAGACAGGGACTAATGAAAAACTGTTTTTT. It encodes CASSLKTGTNEKLFF. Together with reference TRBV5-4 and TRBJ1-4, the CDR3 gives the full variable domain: ETGVTQSPTHLIKTRGQQVTLRCSSQSGHNTVSWYQQALGQGPQFIFQYYREEENGRGNFPPRFSGLQFPNYSSELNVNALELDDSALYLCASSLKTGTNEKLFFGSGTQLSVL.

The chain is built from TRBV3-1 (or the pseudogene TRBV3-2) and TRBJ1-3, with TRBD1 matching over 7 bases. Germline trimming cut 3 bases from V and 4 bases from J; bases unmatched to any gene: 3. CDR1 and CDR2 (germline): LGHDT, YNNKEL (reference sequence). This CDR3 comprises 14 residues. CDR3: CASSQGQLGNTIYF. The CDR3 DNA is TGTGCCAGCAGCCAGGGACAGCTAGGAAACACCATATATTTT.

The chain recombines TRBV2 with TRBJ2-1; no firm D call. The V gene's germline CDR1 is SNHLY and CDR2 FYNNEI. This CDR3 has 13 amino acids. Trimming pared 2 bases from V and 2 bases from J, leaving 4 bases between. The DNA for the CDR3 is TGTGCCAGCAGTGAAACGGCCTACAATGAGCAGTTCTTC. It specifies CASSETAYNEQFF.

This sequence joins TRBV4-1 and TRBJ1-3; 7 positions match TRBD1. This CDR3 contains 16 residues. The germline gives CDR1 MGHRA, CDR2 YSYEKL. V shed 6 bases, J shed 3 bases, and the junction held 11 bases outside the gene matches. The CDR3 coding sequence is TGCGCCAGCAGTCTTCTCGGACAGGAGCTTGGAAACACCATATATTTT. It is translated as CASSLLGQELGNTIYF.

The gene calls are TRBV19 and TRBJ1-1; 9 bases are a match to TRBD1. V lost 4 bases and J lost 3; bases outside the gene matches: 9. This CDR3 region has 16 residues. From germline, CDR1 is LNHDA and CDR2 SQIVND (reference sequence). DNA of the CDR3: TGTGCCAGTAGTAATCCTGGGACAGGGAGGGACACTGAAGCTTTCTTT. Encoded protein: CASSNPGTGRDTEAFF.

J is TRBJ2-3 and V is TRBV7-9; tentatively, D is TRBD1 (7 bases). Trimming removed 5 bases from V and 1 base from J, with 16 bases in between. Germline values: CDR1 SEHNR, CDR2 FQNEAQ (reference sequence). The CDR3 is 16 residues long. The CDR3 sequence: CASSRHRGTGTDTQYF. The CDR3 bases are TGTGCCAGCAGCCGACATCGGGGGACAGGCACAGATACGCAGTATTTT.

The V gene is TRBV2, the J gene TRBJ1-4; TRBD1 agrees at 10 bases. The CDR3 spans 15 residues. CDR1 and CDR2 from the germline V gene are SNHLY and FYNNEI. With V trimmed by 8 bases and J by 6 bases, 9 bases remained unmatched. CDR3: CASEGAGQGYEKLFF. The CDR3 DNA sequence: TGTGCCAGCGAGGGGGCGGGACAGGGGTATGAAAAACTGTTTTTT.

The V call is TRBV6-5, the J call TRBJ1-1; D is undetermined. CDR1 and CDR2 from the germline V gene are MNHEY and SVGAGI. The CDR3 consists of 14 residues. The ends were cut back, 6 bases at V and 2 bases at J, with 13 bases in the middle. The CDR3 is CASSPFSGNTEAFF. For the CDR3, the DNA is TGTGCCAGCAGCCCCTTTTCGGGAAACACTGAAGCTTTCTTT.

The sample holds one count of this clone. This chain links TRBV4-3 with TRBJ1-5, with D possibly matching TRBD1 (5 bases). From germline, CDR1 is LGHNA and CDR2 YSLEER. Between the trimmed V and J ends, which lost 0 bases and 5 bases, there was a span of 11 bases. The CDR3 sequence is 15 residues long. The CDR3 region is CASSQDLGQDQPQHF. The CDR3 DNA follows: TGCGCCAGCAGCCAAGATCTGGGGCAGGATCAGCCCCAGCATTTT.

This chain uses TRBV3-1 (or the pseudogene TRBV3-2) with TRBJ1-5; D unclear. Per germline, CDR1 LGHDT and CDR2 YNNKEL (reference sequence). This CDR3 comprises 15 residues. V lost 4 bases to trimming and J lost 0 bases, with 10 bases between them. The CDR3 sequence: CASSLNRDSNQPQHF. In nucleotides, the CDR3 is TGTGCCAGCAGCCTTAACCGGGATAGCAATCAGCCCCAGCATTTT.

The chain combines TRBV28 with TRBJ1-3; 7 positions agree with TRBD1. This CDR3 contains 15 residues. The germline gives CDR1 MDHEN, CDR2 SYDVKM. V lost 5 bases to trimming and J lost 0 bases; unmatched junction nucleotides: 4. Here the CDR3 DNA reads TGTGCCAGCAGTGCCAGGGGGAGCTCTGGAAACACCATATATTTT. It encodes CASSARGSSGNTIYF.

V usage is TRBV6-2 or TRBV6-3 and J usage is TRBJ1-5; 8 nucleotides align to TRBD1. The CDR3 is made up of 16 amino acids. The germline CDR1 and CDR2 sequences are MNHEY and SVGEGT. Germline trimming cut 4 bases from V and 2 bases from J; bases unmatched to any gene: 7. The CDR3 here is CASSWRQGPGNQPQHF. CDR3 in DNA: TGTGCCAGCAGTTGGCGACAGGGGCCCGGCAATCAGCCCCAGCATTTT.

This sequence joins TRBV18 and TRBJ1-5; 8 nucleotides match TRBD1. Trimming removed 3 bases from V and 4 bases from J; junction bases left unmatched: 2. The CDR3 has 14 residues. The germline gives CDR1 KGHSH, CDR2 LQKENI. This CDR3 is CASSPTGVNQPQHF. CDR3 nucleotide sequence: TGTGCCAGCTCACCGACAGGGGTAAATCAGCCCCAGCATTTT.

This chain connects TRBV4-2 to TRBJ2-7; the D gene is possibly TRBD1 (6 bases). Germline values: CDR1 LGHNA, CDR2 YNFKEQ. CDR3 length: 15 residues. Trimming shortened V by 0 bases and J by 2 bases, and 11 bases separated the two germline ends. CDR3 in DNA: TGTGCCAGCAGCCAAGATGGGGGCTGGACCTACGAGCAGTACTTC. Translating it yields CASSQDGGWTYEQYF.